This T cell receptor beta chain was identified during a study of blood T cell repertoires in COVID-19. The protocol was immunoSEQ multiplex PCR, while the TCRdb copy is restricted to in-frame clones and leaves out a portion. The sample gives hundreds of thousands of clones, 80% to 90% of which show up once; 1.5% is in the top ten. V lost 3 bases to trimming and J lost 1 base; unmatched junction nucleotides: 11. The CDR3 runs 17 residues. Per the germline V gene, CDR1 is WSHSY and CDR2 is SAAADI. This chain connects TRBV10-2 to TRBJ1-1; 7 bases line up with TRBD1. The receptor comes from a woman aged 40-49 years who had recovered from COVID-19. The sample was peripheral blood. CDR3 nucleotide sequence: TGCGCCAGCAGTGACCCCAAGGGGGCAGGCGAGAACACTGAAGCTTTCTTT. Translation gives CASSDPKGAGENTEAFF.